The TCR beta chain described here comes from a study of human T cells and chemical hapten exposure. Each CDR3 protein is one row after TCRdb ran MiXCR on the RACE reads. The profile shows under 300,000 distinct CDR3 sequences, about 8.6% of them singletons. Described time point: pre-sensitization, week 0. Treatment in this sample: therapeutic diphenylcyclopropenone sensitization with weekly scalp DPC. CDR1 is LGHNA and CDR2 is YSLEER in the germline V gene. Trimming left V 4 bases short and J 5 bases short, with 11 bases between. The length of the CDR3 is 13 residues. The chain couples TRBV4-3 to TRBJ2-5; D call uncertain. This sequence originates from a woman aged 40 to 55 with alopecia areata. Some clones in this sample may be carry-over from other donors' samples. This sample comprised whole blood, obtained in connection with sensitization to the hapten diphenylcyclopropenone (DPC). The CDR3 DNA is TGCGCCAGCAGCCCGACGGCCTGGGAGACCCAGTACTTC. The encoded protein is CASSPTAWETQYF.